The sequence of this T cell receptor beta chain was determined in a study of metastatic and nonmetastatic thyroid tumors. TCRdb reprocessed the PCR reads using MiXCR. The sample shows nearly 25,000 clones, over 25% of them seen only once. This clone is labeled as medium-sized (0.01 to 0.1%). Each patient went into thyroid surgery without having received any treatment. This CDR3 is 13 amino acids long. The germline V gene has CDR1 DFQATT and CDR2 SNEGSKA (reference sequence). V lost 2 bases, J lost 4 bases, and 12 bases lay in between. The receptor was isolated from a male donor with papillary thyroid cancer or a benign thyroid nodule (not recorded which). Some clones in this sample may be carry-over from other donors' samples. J is TRBJ2-7 and V is TRBV20-1; D is perhaps TRBD1 (7 bases). The sample taken for sequencing was blood. The CDR3 spells CSARPGGGYEQYF. In DNA, the CDR3 is TGCAGTGCTAGACCAGGGGGAGGATACGAGCAGTACTTC.